Listed below are T cell receptor beta chains from one sample, sequenced in a study of OX40 agonist ivuxolimab in advanced cancers. TCRdb's copy holds only in-frame clones and misses some; the assay was immunoSEQ multiplex PCR. The sample consists of under 80,000 clones, 85% to 95% of them appearing once. Specimen: CD4+ or CD8+ T cells sorted from blood, collected in a trial of the OX40 agonist ivuxolimab. These receptors were obtained from an adult with an advanced solid tumor such as melanoma, head and neck, liver or kidney cancer. CDR3s include the opening cysteine and the closing phenylalanine or tryptophan. Fields, in order: J gene, clone size, V gene, D gene, CDR3 protein, CDR3 DNA. The D gene is left open where the match is weak. Size values are once, few and many counts, or a class for expanded clones, and some rows have none.

TRBJ1-6	NA	TRBV21-1	NA	CASAGLHNSPLHF	TGTGCCAGCGCCGGGCTCCATAATTCACCCCTCCACTTT
TRBJ2-7	NA	TRBV19	TRBD1	CASSISGQTAYEQYF	TGTGCCAGTAGTATTTCGGGACAGACCGCCTACGAGCAGTACTTC
TRBJ2-7	NA	TRBV19	NA	CASSVGRNYEQYF	TGTGCCAGTAGTGTGGGACGGAACTACGAGCAGTACTTC
TRBJ1-1	NA	TRBV6-5	TRBD1	CASSHRGFGTEAFF	TGTGCCAGCAGTCACAGGGGATTCGGCACTGAAGCTTTCTTT
TRBJ2-7	NA	TRBV18	NA	CASSPRGGPSIEQYF	TGTGCCAGCTCACCACGGGGGGGCCCTAGCATCGAGCAGTACTTC
TRBJ2-2	NA	TRBV28	TRBD2	CASSLRREWNTGELFF	TGTGCCAGCAGCCTCCGGCGGGAGTGGAACACCGGGGAGCTGTTTTTT
TRBJ1-2	NA	TRBV27	NA	CASSPAGPSPYGYTF	TGTGCCAGCAGTCCGGCCGGACCCTCCCCCTATGGCTACACCTTC
TRBJ2-3	NA	TRBV5-1	TRBD2	CASSLVRIGLAGGTTDTQYF	TGCGCCAGCAGCTTGGTCCGTATTGGACTAGCGGGGGGGACCACAGATACGCAGTATTTT
TRBJ2-5	NA	TRBV14	TRBD2	CASSSGWREWETQYF	TGTGCCAGCAGCTCCGGCTGGCGGGAGTGGGAGACCCAGTACTTC
TRBJ2-1	NA	TRBV11-2	NA	CASSSQTRDWNYNEQFF	TGTGCCAGCAGCTCACAAACGAGGGACTGGAACTACAATGAGCAGTTCTTC
TRBJ1-1	NA	TRBV5-1	TRBD1	CASRDRVDEAFF	TGCGCCAGCCGGGACAGGGTGGATGAAGCTTTCTTT
TRBJ1-1	few	TRBV20-1	NA	CSAPVNTEAFF	TGCAGTGCTCCTGTGAACACTGAAGCTTTCTTT
TRBJ2-2	NA	TRBV4-1	NA	CASSQYLWEGAPGTGELFF	TGCGCCAGCAGCCAATATCTCTGGGAGGGGGCGCCGGGCACCGGGGAGCTGTTTTTT
TRBJ2-7	NA	TRBV7-2	NA	CASSLRAVAEINYEQYF	TGTGCCAGCAGCTTGCGAGCAGTGGCAGAAATCAACTACGAGCAGTACTTC
TRBJ2-1	NA	TRBV27	TRBD2	CASRSGGITYNEQFF	TGTGCCAGCAGGTCGGGAGGCATAACCTACAATGAGCAGTTCTTC
TRBJ2-5	NA	TRBV5-4	TRBD2	CASSLGTSGSETQYF	TGTGCCAGCAGCCTAGGGACTAGCGGGAGTGAGACCCAGTACTTC
TRBJ2-7	NA	TRBV18	TRBD1	CASSPPLGTGEHEQYF	TGTGCCAGCTCACCACCCTTAGGGACAGGGGAGCACGAGCAGTACTTC
TRBJ2-3	NA	TRBV9	NA	CASSVASGGGTDTQYF	TGTGCCAGCAGCGTAGCCTCAGGCGGGGGCACAGATACGCAGTATTTT
TRBJ2-7	NA	TRBV27	TRBD1	CASRSDRGTSYEQYF	TGTGCCAGCAGGAGTGACAGGGGGACCTCCTACGAGCAGTACTTC
TRBJ2-7	few	TRBV11-2	NA	CASSPLSGEWGSEQYF	TGTGCCAGCAGCCCCCTCTCTGGGGAATGGGGTTCCGAGCAGTACTTC
TRBJ1-1	NA	TRBV5-5	NA	CASSFAVGPPATEAFF	TGTGCCAGCAGCTTCGCTGTGGGACCCCCCGCCACTGAAGCTTTCTTT
TRBJ2-3	NA	TRBV15	TRBD1	CATSSGTAGTDTQYF	TGTGCCACCAGCTCCGGGACAGCCGGCACAGATACGCAGTATTTT
TRBJ2-7	NA	TRBV5-5	NA	CASSLVVDSPQYF	TGTGCCAGCAGCTTGGTCGTGGACAGCCCCCAGTACTTC
TRBJ1-1	NA	TRBV15	NA	CATSKWGDEAFF	TGTGCCACCAGCAAATGGGGGGATGAAGCTTTCTTT
TRBJ1-2	NA	TRBV11-2	NA	CASSLDVGGWPYGYTF	TGTGCCAGCAGCTTAGATGTTGGGGGTTGGCCTTATGGCTACACCTTC
TRBJ2-3	NA	TRBV5-1	NA	CASSSPGDTQYF	TGCGCCAGCAGTTCGCCGGGGGATACGCAGTATTTT
TRBJ2-3	NA	TRBV6-1	NA	CASSFSDRSTDTQYF	TGTGCCAGCAGCTTTTCCGACAGAAGCACAGATACGCAGTATTTT
TRBJ2-5	NA	TRBV7-2	NA	CASSLVGLRDQETQYF	TGTGCCAGCAGCTTAGTTGGTCTAAGGGACCAAGAGACCCAGTACTTC
TRBJ2-5	NA	TRBV9	TRBD1	CASSDTGGVETQYF	TGTGCCAGCAGCGATACAGGGGGCGTCGAGACCCAGTACTTC
TRBJ1-2	NA	TRBV10-2	NA	CASSESTGNYGYTF	TGCGCCAGCAGTGAGTCTACAGGAAACTATGGCTACACCTTC
TRBJ1-5	NA	TRBV27	NA	CASSPGPTQPQHF	TGTGCCAGCAGCCCCGGTCCGACGCAGCCCCAGCATTTT
TRBJ1-4	NA	TRBV7-8	NA	CASSPGFGNEKLFF	TGTGCCAGCAGCCCCGGTTTCGGTAATGAAAAACTGTTTTTT
TRBJ1-1	NA	TRBV5-4	TRBD1	CASSRGQGLNTEAFF	TGTGCCAGCAGCCGAGGACAGGGTCTGAACACTGAAGCTTTCTTT
TRBJ2-5	NA	TRBV20-1	NA	CSARDSGLEYF	TGCAGTGCTAGAGACTCGGGCCTGGAGTACTTC
TRBJ2-1	NA	TRBV4-2	TRBD2	CASSHHTSGGKNEQFF	TGTGCCAGCAGCCACCACACTAGCGGGGGTAAAAATGAGCAGTTCTTC
TRBJ2-3	NA	TRBV27	NA	CASSLALQTTDTQYF	TGTGCCAGCAGTTTGGCCCTACAGACCACAGATACGCAGTATTTT
TRBJ2-3	NA	TRBV9	TRBD1	CASSPLRQGGDTQYF	TGTGCCAGCAGCCCCCTACGACAGGGGGGAGATACGCAGTATTTT
TRBJ1-1	NA	TRBV20-1	NA	CSARLSEAFF	TGCAGTGCTAGACTTTCTGAAGCTTTCTTT
TRBJ2-5	NA	TRBV5-6	NA	CASSSDLDGEETQYF	TGTGCCAGCAGCTCGGACCTCGACGGGGAAGAGACCCAGTACTTC
TRBJ2-7	NA	TRBV14	NA	CASSQVYEQYF	TGTGCCAGCAGCCAAGTCTACGAGCAGTACTTC
TRBJ2-1	NA	TRBV20-1	NA	CSASYSNEQFF	TGCAGTGCTAGTTACAGCAATGAGCAGTTCTTC
TRBJ2-7	NA	TRBV10-3	NA	CAISEWAEGMREQYF	TGTGCCATCAGTGAATGGGCGGAGGGGATGAGAGAGCAGTACTTC
TRBJ2-3	once	TRBV6-1	NA	CASSELSRSTVPSDTQYF	TGTGCCAGCAGTGAACTTTCTCGGTCGACCGTGCCCAGTGATACGCAGTATTTT
TRBJ1-6	NA	TRBV4-1	NA	CASSQDIGSPLHF	TGCGCCAGCAGCCAAGATATCGGTTCACCCCTCCACTTT
TRBJ1-6	NA	TRBV11-2	TRBD1	CASSLKGASDRAALHF	TGTGCCAGCAGCTTAAAGGGGGCCTCAGACAGGGCGGCCCTCCACTTT
TRBJ1-2	NA	TRBV6-1	TRBD1	CASRRTGQGNYGYTF	TGTGCCAGCAGGCGCACGGGACAGGGGAACTATGGCTACACCTTC
TRBJ2-5	NA	TRBV29-1	TRBD2	CSVEAGGPSWKETQYF	TGCAGCGTTGAGGCGGGAGGGCCGAGTTGGAAAGAGACCCAGTACTTC
TRBJ2-5	NA	TRBV27	NA	CASSVNGQQETQYF	TGTGCCAGCAGTGTAAACGGACAGCAAGAGACCCAGTACTTC
TRBJ1-2	NA	TRBV4-3	NA	CASSQDRGGGYGYTF	TGCGCCAGCAGCCAAGATAGGGGGGGTGGCTATGGCTACACCTTC
TRBJ1-1	once	TRBV27	NA	CASSLSKRGVTEAFF	TGTGCCAGCAGTTTATCGAAAAGGGGGGTCACTGAAGCTTTCTTT
TRBJ1-1	NA	TRBV19	NA	CASSIRTENTEAFF	TGTGCCAGTAGTATTCGGACAGAGAACACTGAAGCTTTCTTT